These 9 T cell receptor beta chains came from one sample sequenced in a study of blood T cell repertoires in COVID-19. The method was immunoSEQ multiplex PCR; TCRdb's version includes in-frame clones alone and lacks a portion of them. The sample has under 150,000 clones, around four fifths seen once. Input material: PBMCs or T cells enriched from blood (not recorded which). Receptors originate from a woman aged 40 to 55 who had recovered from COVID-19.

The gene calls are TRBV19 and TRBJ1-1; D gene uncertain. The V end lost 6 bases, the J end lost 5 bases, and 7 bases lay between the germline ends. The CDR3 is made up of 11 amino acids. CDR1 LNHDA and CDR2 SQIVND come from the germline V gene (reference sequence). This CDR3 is CASSRWTEAFF. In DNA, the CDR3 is TGTGCCAGTAGCCGGTGGACTGAAGCTTTCTTT.

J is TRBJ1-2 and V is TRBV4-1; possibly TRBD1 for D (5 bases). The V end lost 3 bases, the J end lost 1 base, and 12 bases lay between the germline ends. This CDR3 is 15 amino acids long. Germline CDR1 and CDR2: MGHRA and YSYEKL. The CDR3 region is CASSQPSGGNYGYTF. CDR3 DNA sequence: TGCGCCAGCAGCCAGCCCAGCGGGGGTAACTATGGCTACACCTTC.

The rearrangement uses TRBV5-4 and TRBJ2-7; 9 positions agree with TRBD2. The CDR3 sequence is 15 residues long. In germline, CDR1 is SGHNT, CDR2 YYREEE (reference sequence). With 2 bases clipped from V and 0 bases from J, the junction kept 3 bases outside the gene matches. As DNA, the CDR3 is TGTGCCAGCAGCTTTAGCGGGAGCAGCTCCTACGAGCAGTACTTC. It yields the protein CASSFSGSSSYEQYF.

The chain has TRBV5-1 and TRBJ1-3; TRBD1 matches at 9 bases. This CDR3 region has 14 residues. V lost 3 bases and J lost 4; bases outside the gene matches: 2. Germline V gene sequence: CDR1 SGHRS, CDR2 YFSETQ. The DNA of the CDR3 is TGCGCCAGCAGCTCGGACAGGGGCGGAAACACCATATATTTT. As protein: CASSSDRGGNTIYF.

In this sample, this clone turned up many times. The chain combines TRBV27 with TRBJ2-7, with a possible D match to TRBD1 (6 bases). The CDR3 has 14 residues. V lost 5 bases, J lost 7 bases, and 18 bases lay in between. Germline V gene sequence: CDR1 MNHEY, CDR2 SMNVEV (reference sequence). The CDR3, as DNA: TGTGCCAGCAGTCCGAGGCAGGGGCCCAGTGAGCAGTACTTC. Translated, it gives CASSPRQGPSEQYF.

Written as DNA, the CDR3 is TGTGCCAGCAGCCAAGATCTTTGGAACACCGGGGAGCTGTTTTTT. Protein product: CASSQDLWNTGELFF. The chain has TRBV3-1 (or the pseudogene TRBV3-2) and TRBJ2-2; D call uncertain. The V and J ends lost 0 bases and 1 base respectively, with 6 bases between them. CDR1 and CDR2 from the germline V gene are LGHDT and YNNKEL (reference sequence). This CDR3 comprises 15 residues.

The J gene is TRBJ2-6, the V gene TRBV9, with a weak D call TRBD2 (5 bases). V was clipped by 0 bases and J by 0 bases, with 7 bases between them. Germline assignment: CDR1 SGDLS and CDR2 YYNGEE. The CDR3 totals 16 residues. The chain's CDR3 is CASSVDRDSGANVLTF. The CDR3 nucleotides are TGTGCCAGCAGCGTAGATCGGGACTCTGGGGCCAACGTCCTGACTTTC.

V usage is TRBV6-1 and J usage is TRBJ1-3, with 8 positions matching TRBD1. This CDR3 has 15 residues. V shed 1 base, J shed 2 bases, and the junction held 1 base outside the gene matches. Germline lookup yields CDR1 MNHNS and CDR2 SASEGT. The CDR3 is CASSEDRGTGNTIYF. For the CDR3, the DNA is TGTGCCAGCAGTGAAGACAGGGGGACTGGAAACACCATATATTTT.

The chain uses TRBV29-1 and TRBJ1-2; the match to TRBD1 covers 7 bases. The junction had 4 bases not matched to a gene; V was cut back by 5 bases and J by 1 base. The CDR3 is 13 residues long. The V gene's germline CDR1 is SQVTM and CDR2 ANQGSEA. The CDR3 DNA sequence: TGCAGCGTTCGCAGGGGGGATAACTATGGCTACACCTTC. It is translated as CSVRRGDNYGYTF.